Each of the 4 T cell receptor beta chains below was sequenced from the same sample in a study of OX40 agonist ivuxolimab in advanced cancers. Generated by immunoSEQ multiplex PCR, the TCRdb table keeps only in-frame clones and is missing some. The sample yields about 64,000 clones, around 80% seen once. Sequences were derived from CD4+ or CD8+ T cells sorted from blood, sampled in a trial of the OX40 agonist ivuxolimab. All receptors come from an adult with an advanced solid tumor such as melanoma, head and neck, liver or kidney cancer.

V gene TRBV21-1 combines with J gene TRBJ2-1; no DNA check was done on the table's D call, TRBD2. TRBV21-1 is noted as a pseudogene. The CDR3 extends over 15 amino acids. CDR3 loop: CASSNWREDYNEQFF. The CDR3 coding sequence is TGTGCCAGCAGCAATTGGAGGGAGGACTACAATGAGCAGTTCTTC.

The rearrangement uses TRBV28 and TRBJ2-7, with D possibly TRBD2 on 5 matching bases. The CDR3 extends over 16 amino acids. CDR1 and CDR2 from the germline V gene are MDHEN and SYDVKM. The germline V and J ends were trimmed by 6 bases and 1 base, with 19 bases remaining between them. The CDR3 spells CASRSRERQPSYEQYF. The CDR3 nucleotides are TGTGCCAGCAGGTCCCGGGAAAGGCAGCCTTCCTACGAGCAGTACTTC.

This chain uses TRBV4-1 with TRBJ2-7, with a weak D call TRBD1 (6 bases). Germline CDR1 is MGHRA and CDR2 is YSYEKL. V gave up 0 bases and J gave up 2 bases, with 14 bases separating them. This CDR3 contains 16 residues. For the CDR3, the DNA is TGCGCCAGCAGCCAAGATGCCACAGGGACCCCCTACGAGCAGTACTTC. Protein sequence: CASSQDATGTPYEQYF.

This chain connects TRBV5-4 to TRBJ2-1, with D maybe TRBD2 (6 bases). In germline, CDR1 is SGHNT, CDR2 YYREEE (reference sequence). This CDR3 region has 11 residues. V was shortened by 3 bases and J by 12 bases, with 10 bases between the two germline ends. CDR3: CASSSGLWQFF. CDR3 nucleotide sequence: TGTGCCAGCAGCTCGGGACTCTGGCAGTTCTTC.